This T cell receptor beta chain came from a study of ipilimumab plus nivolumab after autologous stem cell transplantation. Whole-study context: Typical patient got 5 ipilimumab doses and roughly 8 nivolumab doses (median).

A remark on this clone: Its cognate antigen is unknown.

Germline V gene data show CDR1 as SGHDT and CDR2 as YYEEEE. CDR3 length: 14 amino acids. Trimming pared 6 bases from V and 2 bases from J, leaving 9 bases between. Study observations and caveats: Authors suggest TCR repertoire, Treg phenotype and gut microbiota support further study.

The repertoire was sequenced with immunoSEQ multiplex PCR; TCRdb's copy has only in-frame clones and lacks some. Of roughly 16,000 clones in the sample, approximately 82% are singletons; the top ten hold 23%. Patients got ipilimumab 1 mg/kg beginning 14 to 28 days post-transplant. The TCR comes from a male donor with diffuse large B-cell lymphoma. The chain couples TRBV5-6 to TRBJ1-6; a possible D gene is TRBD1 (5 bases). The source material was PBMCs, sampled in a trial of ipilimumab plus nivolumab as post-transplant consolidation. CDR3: CASTPGPYNSPLHF. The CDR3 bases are TGTGCCAGCACCCCGGGGCCCTATAATTCACCCCTCCACTTT.